A selection of T cell receptor beta chains follows, all from one sample in a study of PD-1 blockade in classical Hodgkin lymphoma. Assay: immunoSEQ multiplex PCR; the TCRdb copy retains only in-frame clones and omits some. Of around 65,000 clones listed, about 91% were seen once; the top ten hold around 13%. Sequencing used peripheral blood mononuclear cells (PBMCs), obtained at baseline. The receptor set was obtained from a human donor with classical Hodgkin lymphoma. The CDR3 runs from the conserved cysteine through the conserved F or W. A D gene is named only where the DNA matches it firmly. Some rows have no size entry. The others give once, few or many, or a class for an expanded clone.

abundance	d_gene	v_gene	j_gene	CDR3nt	CDR3aa
once	TRBD2	TRBV27	TRBJ2-7	TGTGCCAGCAGTGCTCGGGCTAGCGGCTGGTACGAGCAGTACTTC	CASSARASGWYEQYF
.	.	TRBV5-6	TRBJ2-7	TGTGCCAGCAGCTTGGGGGGAGGCTACGAGCAGTACTTC	CASSLGGGYEQYF
.	.	TRBV5-4	TRBJ2-7	TGTGCCAGCAGCTTGGTACAGGGCGTTGACGAGCAGTACTTC	CASSLVQGVDEQYF
.	.	TRBV6-5	TRBJ2-3	TGTGCCAGCAGTTTCCCCGACTTCACAGATACGCAGTATTTT	CASSFPDFTDTQYF
few	.	TRBV30	TRBJ2-1	TGTGCCTGGAGTCTTGGGGAGGCCTACAATGAGCAGTTCTTC	CAWSLGEAYNEQFF
.	.	TRBV5-8	TRBJ2-7	TGTGCCAGCAGCTTAGCGTACTCCGGGACGGGAGACCTCTACGAGCAGTACTTC	CASSLAYSGTGDLYEQYF
.	.	TRBV4-2	TRBJ2-7	TGTGCCAGCAGCCCTCAGGGGTACGAGCAGTACTTC	CASSPQGYEQYF
.	.	TRBV19	TRBJ1-1	TGTGCCACCCCCTCGCCCGGGGAGGGGAACACTGAAGCTTTCTTT	CATPSPGEGNTEAFF
.	TRBD2	TRBV10-2	TRBJ2-7	TGCGCCAGCAAAGGCCCTACTAGCGAGATTACTGACGAGCAGTACTTC	CASKGPTSEITDEQYF
.	TRBD1	TRBV7-2	TRBJ2-7	TGTGCCAGCAGCCTAATCCGGGACAGGGGGCACGAGCAGTACTTC	CASSLIRDRGHEQYF
.	.	TRBV14	TRBJ1-3	TGTGCCAGCAGCTCTTACGGGGGATTCGGAAACACCATATATTTT	CASSSYGGFGNTIYF
once	.	TRBV6-5	TRBJ1-1	TGTGCCAGCAGTTTTTCCCCAGCGGAAATGAACACTGAAGCTTTCTTT	CASSFSPAEMNTEAFF
.	TRBD2	TRBV9	TRBJ2-1	TGTGCCAGCAGCGTAGTTAGCGGGGGGGCCAATGAGCAGTTCTTC	CASSVVSGGANEQFF
.	.	TRBV6-6	TRBJ2-7	TGTGCCAGCAGTTACTCCGGGGAGCAGTACTTC	CASSYSGEQYF
.	.	TRBV6-1	TRBJ1-1	TGTGCCAGCATGGGGCGGGGGGCGAACACTGAAGCTTTCTTT	CASMGRGANTEAFF
.	TRBD1	TRBV4-2	TRBJ2-7	TGTGCCAGCAGCCAAGTGGGGACAGGGGGCAGGGAGCAGTACTTC	CASSQVGTGGREQYF
once	.	TRBV6-6	TRBJ1-6	TGTGCCAGCAGTTACTCGGTGGAGGGGAGCTCACCCCTCCACTTT	CASSYSVEGSSPLHF
.	.	TRBV7-3	TRBJ2-7	TGTGCCAGCAGCTTACAGGTGATGGGGAACGAGCAGTACTTC	CASSLQVMGNEQYF
.	.	TRBV5-4	TRBJ2-4	TGTGCCAGCAGCTTGGCGGGTCCAGACATTCAGTACTTC	CASSLAGPDIQYF
few	.	TRBV4-3	TRBJ1-6	TGCGCCAGCAGCCAAGAACCGGACCGGAGCTCCTATAATTCACCCCTCCACTTT	CASSQEPDRSSYNSPLHF
.	.	TRBV30	TRBJ1-1	TGTGCCTGGGGACATCGGGATTATGGGGAAGCTTTCTTT	CAWGHRDYGEAFF
.	.	TRBV28	TRBJ2-3	TGTGCCAGCAGTTCCCCCACCACAGATACGCAGTATTTT	CASSSPTTDTQYF
.	.	TRBV5-8	TRBJ1-2	TGTGCCAGCAGCCTTACAGGCTTCTATGGCTACACCTTC	CASSLTGFYGYTF
.	.	TRBV7-2	TRBJ2-1	TGTGCCAGCAGCTTAGTACCCCTAGGGGAGCAGTTCTTC	CASSLVPLGEQFF
few	.	TRBV30	TRBJ2-5	TGTGCCTGGACACGGGGGGCCGGTGAGACCCAGTACTTC	CAWTRGAGETQYF
few	.	TRBV4-2	TRBJ1-2	TGTGCCAGCAGCCAAGCTCACAGGGAAGGCTACACCTTC	CASSQAHREGYTF
.	TRBD1	TRBV7-2	TRBJ2-5	TGTGCCAGCAGCTTAAGGGGGCCGTTTAGTCAGTCAGAGACCCAGTACTTC	CASSLRGPFSQSETQYF
.	.	TRBV30	TRBJ1-5	TGTGCCTGGAGTGGGGGCCTTAGCAATCAGCCCCAGCATTTT	CAWSGGLSNQPQHF
.	.	TRBV7-8	TRBJ1-4	TGTGCCAGCAGCTTACCCCAGACAGGTACGAGTGAAAAACTGTTTTTT	CASSLPQTGTSEKLFF
.	.	TRBV28	TRBJ2-5	TGTGCCAGCAGTTTTGGACAGCGCCAAGAGACCCAGTACTTC	CASSFGQRQETQYF
.	TRBD1	TRBV5-5	TRBJ1-4	TGTGCCAGCAGACCGGACAGGGGGCGGTTGGGTGAAAAACTGTTTTTT	CASRPDRGRLGEKLFF
.	TRBD2	TRBV13	TRBJ2-3	TGTGCCAGCAGGGGCGTAGCGGGGGGGCGAGATACGCAGTATTTT	CASRGVAGGRDTQYF
.	.	TRBV11-2	TRBJ1-1	TGTGCCAGCACCCCGGTTGGGGGGTTCCAGTTGAACACTGAAGCTTTCTTT	CASTPVGGFQLNTEAFF
.	TRBD1	TRBV7-2	TRBJ2-7	TGTGCCAGCAGCTGGGGTCAGACAGGGGATCCCTACGAGCAGTACTTC	CASSWGQTGDPYEQYF
.	TRBD1	TRBV6-6	TRBJ1-2	TGTGCCAGCAGCAAGGGGGCCTCTGGCTATGGCTACACCTTC	CASSKGASGYGYTF
.	TRBD1	TRBV7-2	TRBJ1-3	TGTGCCAGCAGTATAGGGGGCTATGGAAACACCATATATTTT	CASSIGGYGNTIYF
.	.	TRBV7-6	TRBJ2-1	TGTGCCAGCAGCTTTAGCAATGAGCAGTTCTTC	CASSFSNEQFF
.	.	TRBV28	TRBJ1-2	TGTGCCAGCAGTTTTGGCCGGAGTCTTAAGGGCTACACCTTC	CASSFGRSLKGYTF
.	.	TRBV6-6	TRBJ2-7	TGTGCCAGCAGTTATAGGCAGGGCAAAATCCACGAGCAGTACTTC	CASSYRQGKIHEQYF
few	.	TRBV7-2	TRBJ1-5	TGTGCCAGCAGTTCAAGGGGGGGCGGATTAAGCAATCAGCCCCAGCATTTT	CASSSRGGGLSNQPQHF
.	.	TRBV19	TRBJ2-1	TGTGCCAGTAGTATATTGCAGGCGGAGGATGAGCAGTTCTTC	CASSILQAEDEQFF
.	.	TRBV28	TRBJ1-1	TGTGCCAGCAGTTTTAGGACGAACACTGAAGCTTTCTTT	CASSFRTNTEAFF
.	.	TRBV6-1	TRBJ1-5	TGTGCCAGCAGTGAAGCGCTTCTAGGCACACGTTATAGCAATCAGCCCCAGCATTTT	CASSEALLGTRYSNQPQHF
.	TRBD2	TRBV9	TRBJ2-3	TGTGCCAGCAGCCTGGGGGGGGACACAGATACGCAGTATTTT	CASSLGGDTDTQYF
.	.	TRBV28	TRBJ2-7	TGTGCCAGCAGTTTCAGGCTAACTACCTACGAGCAGTACTTC	CASSFRLTTYEQYF
.	.	TRBV9	TRBJ2-2	TGTGCCAGCAGCGTAGGAGCGTTACAGGGGAACACCGGGGAGCTGTTTTTT	CASSVGALQGNTGELFF
.	TRBD2	TRBV7-3	TRBJ2-2	TGTGCCAGCAGCTTTAGCGGGAGCACCGGGGAGCTGTTTTTT	CASSFSGSTGELFF
.	.	TRBV28	TRBJ1-1	TGTGCCAGCAGTTTACGCCTCGACAGCATGAACACTGAAGCTTTCTTT	CASSLRLDSMNTEAFF
.	TRBD1	TRBV11-2	TRBJ1-5	TGTGCCAGCAGCCATGGGACAGCCGGCAATCAGCCCCAGCATTTT	CASSHGTAGNQPQHF
few	.	TRBV7-2	TRBJ2-7	TGTGCCAGCAGCCCTCCGTACTCCTACGAGCAGTACTTC	CASSPPYSYEQYF